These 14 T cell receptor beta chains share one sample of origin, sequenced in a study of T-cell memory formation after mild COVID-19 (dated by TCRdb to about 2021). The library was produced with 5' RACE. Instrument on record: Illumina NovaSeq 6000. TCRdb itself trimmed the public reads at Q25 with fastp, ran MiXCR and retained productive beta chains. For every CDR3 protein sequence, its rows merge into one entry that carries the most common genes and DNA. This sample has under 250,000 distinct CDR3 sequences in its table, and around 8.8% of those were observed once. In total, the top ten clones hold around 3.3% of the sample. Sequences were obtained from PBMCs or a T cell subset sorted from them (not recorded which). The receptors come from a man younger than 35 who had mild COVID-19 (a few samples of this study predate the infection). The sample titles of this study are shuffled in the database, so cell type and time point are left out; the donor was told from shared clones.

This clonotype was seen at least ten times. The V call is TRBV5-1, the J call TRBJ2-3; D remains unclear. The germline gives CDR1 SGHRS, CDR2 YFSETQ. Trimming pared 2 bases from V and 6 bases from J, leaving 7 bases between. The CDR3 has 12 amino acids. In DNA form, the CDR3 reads TGCGCCAGCAGCTTAGAGATGGATACGCAGTATTTT. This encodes CASSLEMDTQYF.

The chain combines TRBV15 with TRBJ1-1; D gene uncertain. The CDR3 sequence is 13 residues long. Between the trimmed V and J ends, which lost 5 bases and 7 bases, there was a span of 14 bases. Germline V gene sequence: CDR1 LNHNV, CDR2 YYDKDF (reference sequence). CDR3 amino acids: CATSVDGKFEAFF. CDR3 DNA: TGTGCCACCAGCGTGGACGGAAAATTTGAAGCTTTCTTT.

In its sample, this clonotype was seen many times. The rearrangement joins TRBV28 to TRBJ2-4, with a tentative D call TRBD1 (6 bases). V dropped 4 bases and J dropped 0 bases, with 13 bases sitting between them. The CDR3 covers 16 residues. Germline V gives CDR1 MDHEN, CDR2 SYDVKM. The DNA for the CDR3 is TGTGCCAGCAGTTCCTACAGGGAACTAGCCAAAAACATTCAGTACTTC. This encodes CASSSYRELAKNIQYF.

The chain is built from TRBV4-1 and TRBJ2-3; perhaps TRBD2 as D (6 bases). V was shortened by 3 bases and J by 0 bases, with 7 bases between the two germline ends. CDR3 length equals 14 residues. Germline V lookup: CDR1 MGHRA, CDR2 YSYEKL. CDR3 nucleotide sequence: TGCGCCAGCAGCCAGCGGGGAAGCACAGATACGCAGTATTTT. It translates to CASSQRGSTDTQYF.

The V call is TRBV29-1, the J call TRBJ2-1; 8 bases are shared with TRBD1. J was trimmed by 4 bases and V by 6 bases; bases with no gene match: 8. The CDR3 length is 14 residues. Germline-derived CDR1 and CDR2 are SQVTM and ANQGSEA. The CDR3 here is CSVGQAALYNEQFF. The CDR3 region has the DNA TGCAGCGTGGGACAGGCGGCTCTTTACAATGAGCAGTTCTTC.

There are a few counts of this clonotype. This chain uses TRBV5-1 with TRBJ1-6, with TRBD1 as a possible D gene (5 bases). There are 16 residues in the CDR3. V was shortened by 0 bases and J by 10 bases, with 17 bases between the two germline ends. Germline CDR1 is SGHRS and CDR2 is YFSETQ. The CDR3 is CASSLAGPRGVSPLHF. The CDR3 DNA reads TGCGCCAGCAGCTTGGCGGGGCCTCGGGGGGTCTCACCCCTCCACTTT.

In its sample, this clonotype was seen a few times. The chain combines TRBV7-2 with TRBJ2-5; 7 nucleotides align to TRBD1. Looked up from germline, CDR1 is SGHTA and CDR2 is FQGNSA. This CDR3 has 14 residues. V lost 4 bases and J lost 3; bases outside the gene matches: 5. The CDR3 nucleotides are TGTGCCAGCAGCTCCACCGGGACAGAAGAGACCCAGTACTTC. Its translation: CASSSTGTEETQYF. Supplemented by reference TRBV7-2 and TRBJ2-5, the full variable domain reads GAGVSQSPSNKVTEKGKDVELRCDPISGHTALYWYRQSLGQGLEFLIYFQGNSAPDKSGLPSDRFSAERTGGSVSTLTIQRTQQEDSAVYLCASSSTGTEETQYFGPGTRLLVL.

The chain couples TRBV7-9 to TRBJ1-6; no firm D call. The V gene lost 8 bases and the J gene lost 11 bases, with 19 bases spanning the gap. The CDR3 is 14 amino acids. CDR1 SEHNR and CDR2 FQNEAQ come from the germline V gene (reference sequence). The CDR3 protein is CASGPPYEGTPLHF. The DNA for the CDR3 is TGTGCCAGCGGCCCCCCTTATGAGGGTACACCCCTCCACTTT.

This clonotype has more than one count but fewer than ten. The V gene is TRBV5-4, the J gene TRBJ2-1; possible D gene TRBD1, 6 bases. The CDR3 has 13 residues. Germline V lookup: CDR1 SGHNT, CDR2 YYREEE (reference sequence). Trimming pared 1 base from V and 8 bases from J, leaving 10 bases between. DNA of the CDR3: TGTGCCAGCAGCTTGCAGGGGTGGGATGAGCAGTTCTTC. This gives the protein CASSLQGWDEQFF.

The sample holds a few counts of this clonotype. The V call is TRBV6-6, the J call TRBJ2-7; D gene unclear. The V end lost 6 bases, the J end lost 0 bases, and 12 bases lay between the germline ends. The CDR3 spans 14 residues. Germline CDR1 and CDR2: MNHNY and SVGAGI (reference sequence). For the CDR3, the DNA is TGTGCCAGCAGGGCCCCCGATTTCTCCTACGAGCAGTACTTC. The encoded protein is CASRAPDFSYEQYF.

The CDR3: CASSLGSDYNEQFF. Here the CDR3 DNA reads TGTGCCAGCAGCCTCGGGTCTGACTACAATGAGCAGTTCTTC. The chain couples TRBV7-3 to TRBJ2-1; no clear D gene. The CDR3 runs 14 residues. Trimming stripped 5 bases from V and 3 bases from J, with 11 bases between. Germline values: CDR1 SGHTA, CDR2 FQGTGA.

The CDR3 sequence is CASSQAEYEGYTF. The CDR3 DNA reads TGTGCCAGCAGCCAAGCGGAATACGAAGGCTACACCTTC. The chain joins TRBV3-1 to TRBJ1-2; D ambiguous. The CDR3 length is 13 residues. Trimming cost V 1 base and J 8 bases, with 11 bases left between them. Germline V gives CDR1 LGHDT, CDR2 YNNKEL (reference sequence). The whole variable domain, filled in from reference TRBV3-1 and TRBJ1-2, reads DTAVSQTPKYLVTQMGNDKSIKCEQNLGHDTMYWYKQDSKKFLKIMFSYNNKELIINETVPNRFSPKSPDKAHLNLHINSLELGDSAVYFCASSQAEYEGYTFGSGTRLTVV.

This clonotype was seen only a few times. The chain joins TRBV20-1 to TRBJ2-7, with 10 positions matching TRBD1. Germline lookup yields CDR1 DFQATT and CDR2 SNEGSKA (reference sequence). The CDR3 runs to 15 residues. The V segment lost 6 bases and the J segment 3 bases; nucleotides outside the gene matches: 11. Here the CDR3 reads CSAQKRDRGYYEQYF. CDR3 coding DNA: TGCAGTGCCCAGAAACGGGACAGGGGATACTACGAGCAGTACTTC.

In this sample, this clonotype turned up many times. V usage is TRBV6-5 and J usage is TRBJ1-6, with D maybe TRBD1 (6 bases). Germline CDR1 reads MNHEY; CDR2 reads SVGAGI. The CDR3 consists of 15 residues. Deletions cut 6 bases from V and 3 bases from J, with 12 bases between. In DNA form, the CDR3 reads TGTGCCAGCAGCCAGGGGTTGGGCTATAATTCACCCCTCCACTTT. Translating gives CASSQGLGYNSPLHF.